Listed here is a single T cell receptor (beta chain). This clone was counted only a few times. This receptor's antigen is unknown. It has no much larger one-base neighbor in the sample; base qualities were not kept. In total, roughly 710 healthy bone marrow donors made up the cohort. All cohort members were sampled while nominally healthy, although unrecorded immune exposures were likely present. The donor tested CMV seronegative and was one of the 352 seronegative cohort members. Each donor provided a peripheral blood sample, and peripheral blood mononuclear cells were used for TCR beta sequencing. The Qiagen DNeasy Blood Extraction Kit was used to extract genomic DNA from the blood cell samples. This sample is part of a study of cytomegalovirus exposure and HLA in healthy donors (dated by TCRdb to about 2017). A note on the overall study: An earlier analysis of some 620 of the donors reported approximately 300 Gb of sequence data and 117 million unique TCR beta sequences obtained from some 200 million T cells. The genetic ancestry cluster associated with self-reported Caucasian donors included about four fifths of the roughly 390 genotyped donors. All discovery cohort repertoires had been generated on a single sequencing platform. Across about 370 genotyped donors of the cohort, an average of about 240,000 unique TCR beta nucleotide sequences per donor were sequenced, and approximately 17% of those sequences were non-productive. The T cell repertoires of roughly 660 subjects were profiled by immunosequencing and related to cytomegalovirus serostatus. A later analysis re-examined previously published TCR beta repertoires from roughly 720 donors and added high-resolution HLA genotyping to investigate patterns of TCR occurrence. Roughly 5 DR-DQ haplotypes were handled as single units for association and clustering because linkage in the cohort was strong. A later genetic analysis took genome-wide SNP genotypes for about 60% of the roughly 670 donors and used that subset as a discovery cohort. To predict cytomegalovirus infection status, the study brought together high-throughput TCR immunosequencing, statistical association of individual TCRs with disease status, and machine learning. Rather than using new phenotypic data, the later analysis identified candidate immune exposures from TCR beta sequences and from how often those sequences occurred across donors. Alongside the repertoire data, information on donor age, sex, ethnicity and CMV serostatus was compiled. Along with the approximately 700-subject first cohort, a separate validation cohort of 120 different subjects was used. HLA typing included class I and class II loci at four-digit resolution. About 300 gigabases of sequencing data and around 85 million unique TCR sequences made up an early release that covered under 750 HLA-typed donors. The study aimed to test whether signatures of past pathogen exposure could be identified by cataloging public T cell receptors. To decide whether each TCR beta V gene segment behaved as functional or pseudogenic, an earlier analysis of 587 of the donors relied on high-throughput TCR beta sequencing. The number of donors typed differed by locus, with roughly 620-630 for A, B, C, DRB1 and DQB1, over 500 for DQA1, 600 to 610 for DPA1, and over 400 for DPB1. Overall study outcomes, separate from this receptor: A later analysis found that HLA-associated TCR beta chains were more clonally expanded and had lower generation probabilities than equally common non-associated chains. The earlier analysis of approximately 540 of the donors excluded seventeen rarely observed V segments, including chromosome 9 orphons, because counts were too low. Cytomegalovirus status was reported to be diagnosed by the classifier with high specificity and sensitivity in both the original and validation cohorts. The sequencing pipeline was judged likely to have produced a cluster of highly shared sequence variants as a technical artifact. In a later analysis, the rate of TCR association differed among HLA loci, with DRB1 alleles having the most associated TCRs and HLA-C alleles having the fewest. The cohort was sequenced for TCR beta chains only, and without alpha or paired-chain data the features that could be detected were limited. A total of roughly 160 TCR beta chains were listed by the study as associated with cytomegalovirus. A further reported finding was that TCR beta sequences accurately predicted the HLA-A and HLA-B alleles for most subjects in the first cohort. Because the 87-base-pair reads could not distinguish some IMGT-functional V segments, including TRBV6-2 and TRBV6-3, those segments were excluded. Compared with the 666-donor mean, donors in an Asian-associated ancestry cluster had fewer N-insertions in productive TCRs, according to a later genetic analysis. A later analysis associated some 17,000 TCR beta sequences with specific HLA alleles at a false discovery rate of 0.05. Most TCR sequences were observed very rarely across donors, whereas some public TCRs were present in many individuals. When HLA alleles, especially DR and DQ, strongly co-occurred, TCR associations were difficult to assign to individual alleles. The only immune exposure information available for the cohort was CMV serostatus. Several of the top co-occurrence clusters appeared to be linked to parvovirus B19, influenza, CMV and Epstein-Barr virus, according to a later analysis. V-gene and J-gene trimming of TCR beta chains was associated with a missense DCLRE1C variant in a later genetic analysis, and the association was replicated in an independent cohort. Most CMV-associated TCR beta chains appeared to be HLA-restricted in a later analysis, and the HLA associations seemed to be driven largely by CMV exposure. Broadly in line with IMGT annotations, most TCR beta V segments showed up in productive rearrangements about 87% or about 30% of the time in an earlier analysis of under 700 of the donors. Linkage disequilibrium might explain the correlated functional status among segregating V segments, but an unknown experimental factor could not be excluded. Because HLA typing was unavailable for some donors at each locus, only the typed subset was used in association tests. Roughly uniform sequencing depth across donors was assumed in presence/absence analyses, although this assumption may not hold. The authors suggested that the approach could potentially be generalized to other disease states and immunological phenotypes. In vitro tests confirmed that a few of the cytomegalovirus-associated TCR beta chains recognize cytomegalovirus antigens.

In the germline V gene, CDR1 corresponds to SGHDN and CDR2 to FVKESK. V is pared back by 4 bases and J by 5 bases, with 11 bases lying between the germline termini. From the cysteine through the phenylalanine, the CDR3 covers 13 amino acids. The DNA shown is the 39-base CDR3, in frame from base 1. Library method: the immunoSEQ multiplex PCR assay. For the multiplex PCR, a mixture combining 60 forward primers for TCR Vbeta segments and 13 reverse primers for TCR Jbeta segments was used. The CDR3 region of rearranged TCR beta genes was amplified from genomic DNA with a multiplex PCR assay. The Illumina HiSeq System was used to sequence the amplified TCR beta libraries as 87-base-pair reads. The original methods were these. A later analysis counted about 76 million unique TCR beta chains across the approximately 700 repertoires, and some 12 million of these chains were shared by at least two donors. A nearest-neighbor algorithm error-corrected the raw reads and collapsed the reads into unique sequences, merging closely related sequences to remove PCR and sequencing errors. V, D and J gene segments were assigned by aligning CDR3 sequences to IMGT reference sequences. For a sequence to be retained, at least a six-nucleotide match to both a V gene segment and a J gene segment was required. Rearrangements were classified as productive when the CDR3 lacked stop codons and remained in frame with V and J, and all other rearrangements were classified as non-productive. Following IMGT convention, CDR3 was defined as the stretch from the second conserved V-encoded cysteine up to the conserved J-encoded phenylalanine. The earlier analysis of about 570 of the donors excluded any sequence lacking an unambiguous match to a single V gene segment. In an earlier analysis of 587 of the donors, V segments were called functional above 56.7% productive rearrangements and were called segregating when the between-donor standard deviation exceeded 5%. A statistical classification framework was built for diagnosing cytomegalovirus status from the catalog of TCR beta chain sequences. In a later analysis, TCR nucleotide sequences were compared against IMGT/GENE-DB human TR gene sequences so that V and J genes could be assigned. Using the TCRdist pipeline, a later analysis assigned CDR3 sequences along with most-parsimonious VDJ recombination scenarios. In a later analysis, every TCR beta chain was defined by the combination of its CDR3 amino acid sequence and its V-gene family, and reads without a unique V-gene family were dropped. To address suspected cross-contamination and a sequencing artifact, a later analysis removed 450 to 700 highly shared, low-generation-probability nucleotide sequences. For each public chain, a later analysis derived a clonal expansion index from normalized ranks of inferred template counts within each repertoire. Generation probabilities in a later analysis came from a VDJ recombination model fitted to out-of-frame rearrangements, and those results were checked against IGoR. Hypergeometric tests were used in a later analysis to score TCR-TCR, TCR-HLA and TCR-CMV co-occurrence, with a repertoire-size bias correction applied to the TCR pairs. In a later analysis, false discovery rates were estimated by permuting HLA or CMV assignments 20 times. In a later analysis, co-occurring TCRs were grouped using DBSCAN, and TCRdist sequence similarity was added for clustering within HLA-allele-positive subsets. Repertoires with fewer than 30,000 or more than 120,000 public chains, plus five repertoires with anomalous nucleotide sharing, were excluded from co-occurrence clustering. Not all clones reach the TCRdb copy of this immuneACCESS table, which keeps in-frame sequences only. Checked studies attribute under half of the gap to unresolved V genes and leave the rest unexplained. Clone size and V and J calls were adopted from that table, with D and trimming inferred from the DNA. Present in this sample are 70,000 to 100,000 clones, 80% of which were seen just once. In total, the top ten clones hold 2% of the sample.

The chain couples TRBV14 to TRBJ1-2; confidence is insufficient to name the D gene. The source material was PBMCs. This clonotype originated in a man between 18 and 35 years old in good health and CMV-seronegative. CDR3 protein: CASSRLRDYGYTF. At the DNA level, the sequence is TGTGCCAGCAGCCGACTTAGAGATTATGGCTACACCTTC.